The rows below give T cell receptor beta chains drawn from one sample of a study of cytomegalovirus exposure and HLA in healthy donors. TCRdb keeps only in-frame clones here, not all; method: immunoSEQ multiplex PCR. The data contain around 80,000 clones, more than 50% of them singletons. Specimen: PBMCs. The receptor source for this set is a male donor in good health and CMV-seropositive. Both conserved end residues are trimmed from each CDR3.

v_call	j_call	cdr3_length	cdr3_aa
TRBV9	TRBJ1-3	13	ASSVDQGPGNTIY
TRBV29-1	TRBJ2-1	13	SVVGRDRAYNEQF
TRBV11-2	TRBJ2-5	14	ASSWGGTGGGETQY
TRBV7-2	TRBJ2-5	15	ASSLTPGTSGKETQY
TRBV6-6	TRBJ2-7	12	ASSYSTFSYEQY
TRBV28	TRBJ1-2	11	ASNLGQLYGYT
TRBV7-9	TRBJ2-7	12	ASSSGQTFHEQY
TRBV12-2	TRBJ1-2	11	ASRLTPGYGYT
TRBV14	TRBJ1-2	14	ASSRGGAVANYGYT
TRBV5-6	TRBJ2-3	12	ASRSGLGGDTQY
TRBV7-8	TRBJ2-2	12	ASSLEAAAGELF
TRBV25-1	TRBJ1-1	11	ASSLVGITEAF
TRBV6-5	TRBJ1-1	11	ASSGTGVGGAF
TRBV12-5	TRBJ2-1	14	ASGLVRGELINEQF
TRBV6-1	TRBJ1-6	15	ASSAVSPGHLASPLH
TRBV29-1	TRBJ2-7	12	SVGPGGPSYEQY
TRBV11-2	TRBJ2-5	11	ASSPEEARAQY
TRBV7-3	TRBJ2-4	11	ASSLNEGDIQY
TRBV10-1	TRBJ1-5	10	ASPEGGQPQH
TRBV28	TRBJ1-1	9	ASKGGTEAF
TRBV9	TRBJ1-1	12	ASSPRGLNTEAF
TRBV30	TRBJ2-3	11	AWSLGGPSTQY
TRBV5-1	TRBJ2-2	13	ASSLSGVKSGELF
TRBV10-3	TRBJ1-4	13	AISESDSVNEKLF
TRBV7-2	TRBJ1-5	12	ASSLRTFNQPQH
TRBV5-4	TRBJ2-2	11	ASRGGASGELF
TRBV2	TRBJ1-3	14	ASSDMNPSSGNTIY
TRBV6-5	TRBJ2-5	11	ASSYNREETQY
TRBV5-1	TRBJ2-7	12	ASSLLGTFYEQY
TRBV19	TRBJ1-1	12	ASSISRGNTEAF
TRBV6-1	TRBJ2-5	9	ASSDRTRPY
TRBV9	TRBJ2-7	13	ASSVGGGSLYEQY
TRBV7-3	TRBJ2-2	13	ASSPQGVGTGELF
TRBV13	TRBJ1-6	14	ASRLDGSSYNSPLH
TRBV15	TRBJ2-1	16	ATSGQPTGPKLYNEQF
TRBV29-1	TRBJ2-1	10	SVEDRVYEQF
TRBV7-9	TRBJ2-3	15	ASSFLPSGVSTDTQY
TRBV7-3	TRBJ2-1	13	ASSGLAGGLGEQF
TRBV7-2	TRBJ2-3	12	ASSLEGHPDTQY
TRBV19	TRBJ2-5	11	ASSIELQETQY